Below, one T cell receptor (beta chain) is given with its context. Its cognate antigen is unknown. The data were obtained in a study of T cells in localized non-small cell lung cancer. Broader study findings: T cell clonality was highest in uninvolved adjacent lung, above tumor. Heterogeneity is still possible, as just one tumor region was sequenced. Adjacent lung held a median 57 of the top 100 tumor clones.

Using immunoSEQ multiplex PCR, the repertoire was profiled, and TCRdb retains in-frame clones only, with some absent. The sample shows roughly 90,000 clones, approximately 91% of them seen only once. This CDR3 comprises 16 residues. The V end lost 4 bases, the J end lost 0 bases, and 12 bases lay between the germline ends. From germline, CDR1 is KGHSH and CDR2 LQKENI. The receptor comes from a woman aged 40 to 75 with stage II squamous cell lung carcinoma. The sample consisted of PBMCs, taken before any cancer treatment. The rearrangement links TRBV18 to TRBJ1-4, with D tentatively TRBD1 (5 bases). This chain's CDR3 is CASSRRRATTNEKLFF. DNA of the CDR3: TGTGCCAGCTCACGGCGCAGGGCCACAACTAATGAAAAACTGTTTTTT.